This T cell receptor beta chain is from a study of T cell repertoires in cytomegalovirus infection (dated by TCRdb to about 2019). In terms of the full investigation: Peptide stimulations targeted recently identified HLA-C-restricted CMV epitopes, whose presentation resists viral immunomodulation, together with well-studied HLA-B-restricted epitopes. The HLA type of each donor mattered for the analysis, because public TCR beta signatures pointed to carriage of CMV infection along with the matching HLA type.

From its cysteine to its phenylalanine, the CDR3 spans 13 amino acids. The sequence is cut down to CDR3 DNA, 39 bases in frame from base 1. Trimming costs V 6 bases and J 5 bases, and their ends lie 11 bases apart. For CDR1 and CDR2, the germline V gene lists SGHTA and FQGNSA. The treatment or condition label of this sample denotes: in vitro stimulation with specific CMV peptide epitopes to enrich CMV-specific T cells. For sequencing, an Illumina HiSeq 1500 was employed. TCRdb trimmed public reads at Q25 via fastp, called clones via MiXCR and kept in-frame beta chains. Each CDR3 protein appears once, grouped with its most common genes and DNA. Counted in this sample were more than 250,000 distinct CDR3 sequences; more than 20% of them appeared once. About 14% of the sample rests with the top ten. This clonotype was seen many times. The specificity of this receptor is unknown. The input lacks base qualities; no much larger clone sits a single base away.

General study outcomes and caveats: In the ex vivo response, HLA-C-restricted CMV-specific TCR beta clonotypes were dominant, and in two of eight donors the single most frequent clonotype came from this HLA-C-restricted group. In both this cohort and an independent approximately 350-donor cohort, the cumulative frequency of public TCR beta family members distinguished carriers of CMV infection plus the relevant HLA type.

Sequencing used cultured PBMCs, obtained from culture after CMV antigen stimulation. Recombination connected TRBV7-2 to TRBJ2-1, with a tentative D gene TRBD1 over 6 matching bases. The sequence was collected from a human donor in good health (CMV status not recorded). Some clones in this sample may be carry-over from other donors' samples. DNA sequence: TGTGCCAGCAGATGGACAGTTAACAATGAGCAGTTCTTC. Translation gives CASRWTVNNEQFF.